This is a list of T cell receptor beta chains from one sample in a study of a mutant IDH1 vaccine in newly diagnosed glioma. Sequenced by immunoSEQ multiplex PCR; TCRdb stores in-frame clones only, minus some. There are 70,000 to 95,000 clones in the sample; 75% to 90% occur only once, and approximately 0.8% lies in the top ten. Antigens for these TCRs are unknown. The input for sequencing was PBMCs, taken from a glioma patient whose treatment included an IDH1 peptide vaccine. These receptors originate from a woman in her fifties or sixties with glioma. Each CDR3 is given with its conserved first and last residue. Each record gives: D gene, J gene, V gene, clone size, CDR3 DNA, CDR3 protein. A D gene is named only where the DNA matches it firmly. Only some rows state a clone size, as once, few, many or a class for expanded clones.

. TRBJ2-1 TRBV12-5 . TGTGCTAGTGGTTTGCTGACAGCGGCCTTCTACAATGAGCAGTTCTTC CASGLLTAAFYNEQFF
. TRBJ2-2 TRBV13 few TGTGCCAGCAGCTCCGGGACATCCTACACCGGGGAGCTGTTTTTT CASSSGTSYTGELFF
TRBD2 TRBJ2-5 TRBV7-2 . TGTGCCAGCAGCCCCAGGGGTCCTGCGGGAGGCGGAGAGACCCAGTACTTC CASSPRGPAGGGETQYF
. TRBJ1-4 TRBV5-4 . TGTGCCAGCAGCTTGGATCCGGGTGAAAAACTGTTTTTT CASSLDPGEKLFF
. TRBJ2-7 TRBV6-6 . TGTGCCAGCAGTTACAAGGGGACGGGCTCCTACGAGCAGTACTTC CASSYKGTGSYEQYF
. TRBJ1-5 TRBV9 . TGTGCCAGCAGCGTAGGGTCAGGGTCCCATCAGCCCCAGCATTTT CASSVGSGSHQPQHF
. TRBJ2-2 TRBV2 . TGTGCCAGCAGTGAAGCCCCCCTGGGTTACACCGGGGAGCTGTTTTTT CASSEAPLGYTGELFF
. TRBJ2-7 TRBV19 . TGTGCCAGCAGCCCCGGGGCGGCCCCCTACGAGCAGTACTTC CASSPGAAPYEQYF
. TRBJ1-5 TRBV15 . TGTGCCACCAGCATTTCGGCTCAGCCCCAGCATTTT CATSISAQPQHF
TRBD2 TRBJ2-3 TRBV7-9 . TGTGCCAGAGAACCGGGAGGTACAGATACGCAGTATTTT CAREPGGTDTQYF
. TRBJ2-1 TRBV18 . TGTGCCAGCCTACCAAAGACCGCGAGCTCCTACAATGAGCAGTTCTTC CASLPKTASSYNEQFF
TRBD1 TRBJ1-4 TRBV5-5 . TGTGCCAGCAGCTCAAGGGGGCAGACTAATGAAAAACTGTTTTTT CASSSRGQTNEKLFF
. TRBJ1-1 TRBV7-3 . TGTGCCAGCAGCTTAACGGGGGGGAACACTGAAGCTTTCTTT CASSLTGGNTEAFF
. TRBJ1-6 TRBV18 . TGTGCCAGCTCACCTGAGGGGAGCTCCTATAATTCACCCCTCCACTTT CASSPEGSSYNSPLHF
TRBD1 TRBJ1-1 TRBV6-6 . TGTGCCAGCAGAAGGACAGGCCGTGAAGCTTTCTTT CASRRTGREAFF
TRBD2 TRBJ2-7 TRBV5-4 . TGTGCCAGCAGACCCGGACTAGCGGGGCTTCCCTACGAGCAGTACTTC CASRPGLAGLPYEQYF
. TRBJ2-7 TRBV18 . TGTGCCAGCTCACTCCCGGGGGTGTACGAGCAGTACTTC CASSLPGVYEQYF
TRBD1 TRBJ1-6 TRBV5-6 . TGTGCCAGCAGCTACGGGACAGGGGGTAATTCACCCCTCCACTTT CASSYGTGGNSPLHF
TRBD1 TRBJ2-1 TRBV10-3 . TGTGCCATCAGTGGAAGACAGGGGGCCTTTGAGCAGTTCTTC CAISGRQGAFEQFF
. TRBJ1-5 TRBV2 . TGTGCCAGCAGTGTCTCAGATTATAGCAATCAGCCCCAGCATTTT CASSVSDYSNQPQHF
TRBD2 TRBJ2-5 TRBV19 . TGTGCCAGTAGTATAGGTAGCGGGAGGGAGACCCAGTACTTC CASSIGSGRETQYF
. TRBJ1-5 TRBV19 . TGTGCCAGTAGTATCGACGTCAATCAGCCCCAGCATTTT CASSIDVNQPQHF
. TRBJ1-2 TRBV28 . TGTGCCAGCAGTACTCATCCGGGGAGGCGTAACTATGGCTACACCTTC CASSTHPGRRNYGYTF
TRBD1 TRBJ2-7 TRBV18 once TGTGCCAGCTCACCACCGGGACAGGGGGTGGGCTACGAGCAGTACTTC CASSPPGQGVGYEQYF
TRBD2 TRBJ2-7 TRBV13 . TGTGCCAGCAGCAAATTAGCGGGAGGGGAATACGAGCAGTACTTC CASSKLAGGEYEQYF
. TRBJ1-2 TRBV10-2 once TGCGCCAGCAGTGAGTCGGGAGGGCAGGGCGGCTACACCTTC CASSESGGQGGYTF
. TRBJ1-6 TRBV28 . TGTGCCAGCAGTTTAAACAGGGCTAATTCACCCCTCCACTTT CASSLNRANSPLHF
TRBD2 TRBJ2-3 TRBV5-6 few TGTGCCAGCAGGGTATTGGGGCGGGAGTTGGGCACAGATACGCAGTATTTT CASRVLGRELGTDTQYF
TRBD1 TRBJ2-7 TRBV5-1 once TGCGCCAGCAGCCCCGGGACAGACCTCTACGAGCAGTACTTC CASSPGTDLYEQYF
. TRBJ2-1 TRBV5-4 . TGTGCCAGCAGCTTCCGTCGGGTGGGCTCCTACAATGAGCAGTTCTTC CASSFRRVGSYNEQFF
. TRBJ2-7 TRBV9 . TGTGCCAGCAGCACCACAGGTGAGAGCCGCGAGCAGTACTTC CASSTTGESREQYF
TRBD1 TRBJ2-1 TRBV5-1 . TGCGCCAGCAGCTTGGTTCTTATCACGGGACAGGGTTACAATGAGCAGTTCTTC CASSLVLITGQGYNEQFF
. TRBJ2-2 TRBV11-3 . TGTGCCAGCAGACAAGGACAGTCCGGGGAGCTGTTTTTT CASRQGQSGELFF
. TRBJ2-4 TRBV4-2 . TGTGCCAGCAGCCAAGAACAGGAGGCGGACATTCAGTACTTC CASSQEQEADIQYF
. TRBJ1-4 TRBV5-1 few TGCGCCAGCACCGTCACAGGGACTGGTGAAAAACTGTTTTTT CASTVTGTGEKLFF
TRBD1 TRBJ2-6 TRBV10-3 . TGTGCCATCAGACCCGGGACAGGGGCTTCTGGGGCCAACGTCCTGACTTTC CAIRPGTGASGANVLTF
. TRBJ2-2 TRBV5-1 . TGCGCCAGCAGCTTGGACGGGGGCACCGGGGAGCTGTTTTTT CASSLDGGTGELFF
. TRBJ2-7 TRBV30 . TGTGCCTGGGCAGGAGGCTTAACCTACGAGCAGTACTTC CAWAGGLTYEQYF
TRBD1 TRBJ1-2 TRBV28 . TGTGCCAGCAGCCCTGGACAGGGCGCAATTAACTATGGCTACACCTTC CASSPGQGAINYGYTF
. TRBJ2-1 TRBV10-3 . TGTGCCGTCGGGGCGGCCTACAATGAGCAGTTCTTC CAVGAAYNEQFF
. TRBJ2-1 TRBV2 . TGTGCCAGCCTGACCCCGCGGAATGAGCAGTTCTTC CASLTPRNEQFF
. TRBJ2-6 TRBV6-6 . TGTGCCAGCATCCCGACACACTCTGGGGCCAACGTCCTGACTTTC CASIPTHSGANVLTF
. TRBJ2-7 TRBV4-2 . TGTGCCAGCAGCCAGGACCCGACGAGCTCCTACGAGCAGTACTTC CASSQDPTSSYEQYF
. TRBJ2-7 TRBV7-3 . TGTGCCAGCAGCCCTCAAGGGAGAAGCGAGCAGTACTTC CASSPQGRSEQYF
. TRBJ2-1 TRBV27 . TGTGCCAGCAGCTTGGGGCCGAGGTATGAGCAGTTCTTC CASSLGPRYEQFF
. TRBJ2-5 TRBV9 . TGTGCCAGCAGCGTAGGGGGTCGGGGTGGCCAAGAGACCCAGTACTTC CASSVGGRGGQETQYF
TRBD1 TRBJ1-3 TRBV7-2 . TGTGCCAGCAGCTTAGTACCCACAGGGGGAACTGGAAACACCATATATTTT CASSLVPTGGTGNTIYF
TRBD1 TRBJ1-1 TRBV2 . TGTGCCAGCCAGGGGGGCAGCGCGATCACTGAAGCTTTCTTT CASQGGSAITEAFF
TRBD1 TRBJ2-1 TRBV29-1 once TGCAGCGCCGGGACAGGCGATAACGAGCAGTTCTTC CSAGTGDNEQFF
. TRBJ2-7 TRBV28 . TGTGCCAGCAGTGTAACCGGGCGGGCCTCCTACGAGCAGTACTTC CASSVTGRASYEQYF
TRBD1 TRBJ1-4 TRBV7-9 . TGTGCCAGCAGCGAACAGGGGATTAATGAAAAACTGTTTTTT CASSEQGINEKLFF